Listed below are T cell receptor beta chains from one sample, sequenced in a study of T-cell reconstitution after alpha-beta-depleted transplantation in children. TCRdb reanalysed the PCR reads using MiXCR and keeps one entry per CDR3 protein. Counted here are around 450,000 distinct CDR3 sequences, roughly two fifths occurring once; the ten biggest clones make up roughly a quarter. The starting material was PBMCs, obtained before TCRalphabeta/CD19-depleted stem cell transplant. The receptor source for this set is a girl aged 2 to 9 with aplastic anemia, due to receive a stem cell transplant. Both conserved end residues are part of each CDR3. A D gene is named only where the DNA matches it firmly. Size values are once, few and many counts, or a class for expanded clones, and some rows have none.

TRBV12-3/TRBV12-4	.	TRBJ2-1	TRBD1	TGTGCCAGCGGGGACAGGGCTTACAATGAGCAGTTCTTC	CASGDRAYNEQFF
TRBV20-1	.	TRBJ2-3	.	TGCAGTGCTTGGGGTAGGGGTAGCACAGATACGCAGTATTTT	CSAWGRGSTDTQYF
TRBV6-1	.	TRBJ2-3	TRBD2	TGTGCCAGCAGTGAAGAAGTAGCGGGAGTTGGCACGCAGTATTTT	CASSEEVAGVGTQYF
TRBV20-1	.	TRBJ2-7	TRBD2	TGCAGTGCTTCCCTCCGGACTAGTACCTACGAGCAGTACTTC	CSASLRTSTYEQYF
TRBV25-1	.	TRBJ2-5	.	TGTGCCAGCGGCCCGGTGGGGGGCCTACGGGAGACCCAGTACTTC	CASGPVGGLRETQYF
TRBV6-1	many	TRBJ1-2	.	TGTGCCAGCAGCGGAGGGGGACATGCTAACTATGGCTACACCTTC	CASSGGGHANYGYTF
TRBV2	.	TRBJ1-1	.	TGTGCCAGCAGTGACGGGGGGGCTGAAGCTTTCTTT	CASSDGGAEAFF
TRBV19	.	TRBJ1-1	.	TGTGCCAGTTCACAGCTCATGAACACTGAAGCTTTCTTT	CASSQLMNTEAFF
TRBV12-3/TRBV12-4	.	TRBJ2-1	.	TGTGCCAGCAGGGGGGGGGCGGGTATCTCCGGTGAGCAGTTCTTC	CASRGGAGISGEQFF
TRBV7-9	.	TRBJ2-1	.	TGTGCCAGCAGCCGGACCCGCGGCCTGTTCTTC	CASSRTRGLFF
TRBV29-1	many	TRBJ2-2	.	TGCAGCGTTGAAGTAACACAGGGCGGACACGGGGAGCTGTTTTTT	CSVEVTQGGHGELFF
TRBV5-1	medium-sized	TRBJ2-2	TRBD1	TGCGCCAGCAGCTTGATGGGACAGGGGGCCACCGGGGAGCTGTTTTTT	CASSLMGQGATGELFF
TRBV7-2	.	TRBJ1-2	TRBD1	TGTGCCAGCAGCTTAGCGCGAGGACAGGGGGCGTCCTATGGCTACACCTTC	CASSLARGQGASYGYTF
TRBV20-1	many	TRBJ1-4	.	TGCAGTGCTAGAGATATCAGGGGATTGGATGAAAAACTGTTTTTT	CSARDIRGLDEKLFF
TRBV7-2	.	TRBJ2-1	.	TGTGCCAGCAGCCCTCGGACTGGCTCCTACAATGAGCAGTTCTTC	CASSPRTGSYNEQFF
TRBV15	once	TRBJ2-7	TRBD1	TGTGCCACCAGCAGAGATAGGGGACAGGGCTACGAGCAGTACTTC	CATSRDRGQGYEQYF
TRBV4-1	.	TRBJ2-1	.	TGCGCCAGCAGCCAAGGGCCAGGGGGGCTCGATGAGCAGTTCTTC	CASSQGPGGLDEQFF
TRBV19	.	TRBJ1-3	.	TGTGCCAGTAGAGAGCCATCTGGAAACACCATATATTTT	CASREPSGNTIYF
TRBV3-1	many	TRBJ2-3	.	TGTGCCACCGGGGGGCGGAGCACAGATACGCAGTATTTT	CATGGRSTDTQYF
TRBV12-3/TRBV12-4	many	TRBJ1-2	TRBD1	TGTGCCAGCAGCCGGACAGGGGGCAGTTATGGCTACACCTTC	CASSRTGGSYGYTF
TRBV29-1	.	TRBJ2-3	TRBD2	TGCAGCGTGAGTCGGACTAGCGGGAGCACAGATACGCAGTATTTT	CSVSRTSGSTDTQYF
TRBV5-1	.	TRBJ2-1	TRBD2	TGCGCCAGCAGCTTGGGCGGGACTAGCGGGCGATACAATGAGCAGTTCTTC	CASSLGGTSGRYNEQFF
TRBV6-5	few	TRBJ1-1	.	TGTGCCAGCAGTTACCCGTCTTTGGAGGGGAACACTGAAGCTTTCTTT	CASSYPSLEGNTEAFF
TRBV3-1	.	TRBJ1-2	.	TGTGCCAGCAGCCAAGGGCAGCGAAACTATGGCTACACCTTC	CASSQGQRNYGYTF
TRBV29-1	many	TRBJ2-7	TRBD2	TGCAGCGTGGCGGGCGGGAGGTACGAGCAGTACTTC	CSVAGGRYEQYF
TRBV18	.	TRBJ2-3	.	TGTGCCAGCTCACCGGTCTGGGGGGGGCGACCAGATACGCAGTATTTT	CASSPVWGGRPDTQYF
TRBV5-1	.	TRBJ2-3	TRBD1	TGCGCCAGCAGGTTCGGGTTTAGGGACAGGGGCACAGATACGCAGTATTTT	CASRFGFRDRGTDTQYF
TRBV6-2/TRBV6-3	.	TRBJ1-2	.	TGTGCCAGCAGTCGACGGTCTTTCTATGGCTACACCTTC	CASSRRSFYGYTF
TRBV4-1	.	TRBJ2-7	TRBD1	TGCGCCAGCAGCCAGGAAAAGACAGGGGCCGAGCAGTACTTC	CASSQEKTGAEQYF
TRBV29-1	few	TRBJ1-1	.	TGCAGCGTTCCAACAGGGAGCACTGAAGCTTTCTTT	CSVPTGSTEAFF
TRBV6-5	many	TRBJ1-6	.	TGTGCCAGCAGTTACTCTGGCCTAAGGACCCTCAATTCACCCCTCCACTTT	CASSYSGLRTLNSPLHF